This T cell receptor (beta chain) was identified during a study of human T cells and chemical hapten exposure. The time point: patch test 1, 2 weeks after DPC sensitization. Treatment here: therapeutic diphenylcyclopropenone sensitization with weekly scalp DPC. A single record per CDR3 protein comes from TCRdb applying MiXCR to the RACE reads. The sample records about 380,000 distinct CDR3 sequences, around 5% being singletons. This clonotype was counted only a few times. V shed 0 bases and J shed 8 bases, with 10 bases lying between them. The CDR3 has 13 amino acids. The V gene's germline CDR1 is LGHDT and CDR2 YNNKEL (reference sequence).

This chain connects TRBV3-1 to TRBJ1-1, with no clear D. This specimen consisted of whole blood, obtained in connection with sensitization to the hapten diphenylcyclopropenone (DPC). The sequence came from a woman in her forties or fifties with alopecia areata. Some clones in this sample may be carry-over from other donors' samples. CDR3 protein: CASSQDPGREAFF. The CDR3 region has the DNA TGTGCCAGCAGCCAAGACCCGGGCCGCGAAGCTTTCTTT.